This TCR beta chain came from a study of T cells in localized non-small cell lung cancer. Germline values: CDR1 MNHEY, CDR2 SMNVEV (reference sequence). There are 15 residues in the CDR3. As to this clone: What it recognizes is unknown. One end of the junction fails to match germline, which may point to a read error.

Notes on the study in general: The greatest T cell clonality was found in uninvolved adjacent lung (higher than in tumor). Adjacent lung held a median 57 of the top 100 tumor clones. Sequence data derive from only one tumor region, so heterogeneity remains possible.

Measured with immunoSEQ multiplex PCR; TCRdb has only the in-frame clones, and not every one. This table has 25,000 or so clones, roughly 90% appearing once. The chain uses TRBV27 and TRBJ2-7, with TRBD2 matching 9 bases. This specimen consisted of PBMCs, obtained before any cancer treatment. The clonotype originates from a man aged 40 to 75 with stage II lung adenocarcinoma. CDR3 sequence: CASSLSSQLAGGGVF. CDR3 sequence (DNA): TGTGCCAGCAGTTTATCGTCTCAATTGGCGGGAGGGGGCGTTTTC.